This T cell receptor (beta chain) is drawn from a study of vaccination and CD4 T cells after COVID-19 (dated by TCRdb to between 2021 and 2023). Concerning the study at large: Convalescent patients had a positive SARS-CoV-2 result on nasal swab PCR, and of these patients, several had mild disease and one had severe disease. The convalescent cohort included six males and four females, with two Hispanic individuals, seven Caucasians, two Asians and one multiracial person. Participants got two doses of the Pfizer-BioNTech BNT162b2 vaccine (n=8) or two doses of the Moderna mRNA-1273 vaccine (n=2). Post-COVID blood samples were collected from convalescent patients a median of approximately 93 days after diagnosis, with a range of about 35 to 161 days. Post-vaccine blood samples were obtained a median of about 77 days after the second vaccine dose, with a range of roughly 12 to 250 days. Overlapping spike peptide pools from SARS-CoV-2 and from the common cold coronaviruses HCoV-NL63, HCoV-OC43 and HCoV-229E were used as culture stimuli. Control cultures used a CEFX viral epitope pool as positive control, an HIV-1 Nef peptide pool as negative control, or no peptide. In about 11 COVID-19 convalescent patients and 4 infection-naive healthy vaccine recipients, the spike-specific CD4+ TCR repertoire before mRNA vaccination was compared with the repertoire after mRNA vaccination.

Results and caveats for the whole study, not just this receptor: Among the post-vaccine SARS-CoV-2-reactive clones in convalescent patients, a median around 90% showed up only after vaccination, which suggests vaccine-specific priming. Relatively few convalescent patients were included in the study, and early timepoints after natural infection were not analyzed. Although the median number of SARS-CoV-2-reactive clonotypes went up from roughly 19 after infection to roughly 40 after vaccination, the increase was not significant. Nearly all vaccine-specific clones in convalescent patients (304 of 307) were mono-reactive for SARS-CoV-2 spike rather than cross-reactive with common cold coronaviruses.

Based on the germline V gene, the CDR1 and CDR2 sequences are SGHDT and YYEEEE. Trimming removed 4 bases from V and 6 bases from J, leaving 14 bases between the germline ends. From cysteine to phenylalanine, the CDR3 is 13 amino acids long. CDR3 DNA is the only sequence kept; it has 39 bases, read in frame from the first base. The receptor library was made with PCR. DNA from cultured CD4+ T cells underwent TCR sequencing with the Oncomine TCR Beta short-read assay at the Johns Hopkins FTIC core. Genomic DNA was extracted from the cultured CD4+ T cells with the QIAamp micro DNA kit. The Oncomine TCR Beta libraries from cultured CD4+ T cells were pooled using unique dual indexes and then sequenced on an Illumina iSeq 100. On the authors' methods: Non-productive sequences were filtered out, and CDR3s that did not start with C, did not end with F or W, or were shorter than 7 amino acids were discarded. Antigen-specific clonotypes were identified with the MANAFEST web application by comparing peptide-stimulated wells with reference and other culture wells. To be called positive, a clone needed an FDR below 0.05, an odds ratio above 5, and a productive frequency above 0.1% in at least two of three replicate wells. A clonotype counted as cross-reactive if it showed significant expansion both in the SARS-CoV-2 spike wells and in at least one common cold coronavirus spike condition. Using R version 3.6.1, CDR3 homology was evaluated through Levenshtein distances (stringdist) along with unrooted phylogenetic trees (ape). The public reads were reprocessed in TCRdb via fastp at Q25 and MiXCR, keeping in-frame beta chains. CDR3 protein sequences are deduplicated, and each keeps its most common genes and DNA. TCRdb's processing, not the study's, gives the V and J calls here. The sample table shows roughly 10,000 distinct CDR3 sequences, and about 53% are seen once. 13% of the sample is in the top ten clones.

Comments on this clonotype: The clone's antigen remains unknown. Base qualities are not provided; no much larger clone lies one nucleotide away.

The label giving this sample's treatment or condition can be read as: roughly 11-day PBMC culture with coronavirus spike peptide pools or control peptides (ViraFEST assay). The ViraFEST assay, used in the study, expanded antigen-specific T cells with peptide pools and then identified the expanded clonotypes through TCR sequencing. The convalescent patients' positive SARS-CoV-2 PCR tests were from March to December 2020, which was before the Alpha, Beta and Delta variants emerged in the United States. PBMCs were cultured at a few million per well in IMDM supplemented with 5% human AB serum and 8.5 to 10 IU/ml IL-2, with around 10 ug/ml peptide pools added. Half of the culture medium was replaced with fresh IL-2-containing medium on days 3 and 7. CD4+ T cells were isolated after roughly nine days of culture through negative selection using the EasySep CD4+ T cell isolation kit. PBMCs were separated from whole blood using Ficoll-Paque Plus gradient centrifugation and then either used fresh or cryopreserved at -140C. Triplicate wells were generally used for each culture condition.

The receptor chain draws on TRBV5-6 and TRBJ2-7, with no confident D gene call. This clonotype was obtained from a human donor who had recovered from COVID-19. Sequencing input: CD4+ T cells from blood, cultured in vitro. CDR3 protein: CASSTWTASEQYF. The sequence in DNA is TGTGCCAGCAGCACCTGGACGGCCTCCGAGCAGTACTTC.